The present T cell receptor (beta chain) was sequenced within a study of T cell responses to AZD1222 COVID-19 vaccine. Germline CDR1 MGHRA, CDR2 YSYEKL. This CDR3 contains 16 residues. V gave up 6 bases and J gave up 0 bases, with 15 bases separating them. Method: immunoSEQ multiplex PCR; TCRdb's copy keeps in-frame clones and lacks some. The sample includes 100,000 or so clones, around 90% of them seen just once. The gene calls are TRBV4-1 and TRBJ1-3; D remains ambiguous. The clonotype comes from an adult in good health. The sequencing used peripheral blood, collected on day 0 of AZD1222 vaccination. CDR3 loop: CASRLTEDHSGNTIYF. The CDR3 coding sequence is TGCGCCAGCAGATTGACGGAGGACCACTCTGGAAACACCATATATTTT.